This T cell receptor (beta chain) was identified during a study of cytomegalovirus exposure and HLA in healthy donors. This clone was counted once. The antigen is not known. The roughly 120-subject validation cohort, separate from the roughly 700-subject first cohort, included the donors. Study-wide results and limits: Cytomegalovirus association was assigned to under 200 TCR beta chains. It was confirmed in vitro that a few of the CMV-associated chains were specific for CMV antigens. Subsequent analysis of the approximately 120 validation repertoires found a tendency for first-cohort TCR clusters to co-occur.

Measured with immunoSEQ multiplex PCR; TCRdb has only the in-frame clones, and not every one. Of 200,000 to 250,000 clones listed, roughly 84% are singletons. The CDR3 is made up of 15 amino acids. The V gene end was trimmed by 8 bases and the J gene end by 4 bases; junction bases not matched to a gene: 11. In germline, CDR1 is MNHEY, CDR2 SMNVEV (reference sequence). This sequence joins TRBV27 and TRBJ2-1; 7 nucleotides align to TRBD1. The TCR originated in a woman in her twenties or thirties in good health and CMV-seropositive. The sample consisted of PBMCs. CDR3 amino acids: CASGRMGQTYNEQFF. The CDR3 DNA follows: TGTGCCAGCGGACGCATGGGACAGACTTACAATGAGCAGTTCTTC.